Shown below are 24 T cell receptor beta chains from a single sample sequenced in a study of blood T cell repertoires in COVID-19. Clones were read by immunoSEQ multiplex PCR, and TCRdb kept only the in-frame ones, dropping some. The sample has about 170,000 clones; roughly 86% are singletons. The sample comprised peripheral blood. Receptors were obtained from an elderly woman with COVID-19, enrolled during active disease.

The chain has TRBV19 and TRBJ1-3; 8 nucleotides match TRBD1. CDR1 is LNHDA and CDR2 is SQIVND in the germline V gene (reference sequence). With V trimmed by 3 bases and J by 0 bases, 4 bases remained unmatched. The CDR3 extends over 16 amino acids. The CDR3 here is CASSMGTGGSGNTIYF. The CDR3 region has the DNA TGTGCCAGTAGTATGGGAACAGGGGGCTCTGGAAACACCATATATTTT.

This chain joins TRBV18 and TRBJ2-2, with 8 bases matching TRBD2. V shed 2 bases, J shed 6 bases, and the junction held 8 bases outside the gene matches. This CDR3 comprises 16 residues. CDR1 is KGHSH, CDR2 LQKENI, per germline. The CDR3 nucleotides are TGTGCCAGCTCACCAGGGACTAGTTTATACTCCGGGGAGCTGTTTTTT. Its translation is CASSPGTSLYSGELFF.

The CDR3 coding sequence is TGTGCCAGCAGTCCCGGGGGGGATTTGGAGCAGTACTTC. Its protein product is CASSPGGDLEQYF. This sequence joins TRBV7-8 and TRBJ2-7; 8 nucleotides agree with TRBD2. Germline loops: CDR1 SGHVS, CDR2 FQNEAQ. This CDR3 is built from 13 residues. V lost 6 bases, J lost 7 bases, and 8 bases stayed unmatched.

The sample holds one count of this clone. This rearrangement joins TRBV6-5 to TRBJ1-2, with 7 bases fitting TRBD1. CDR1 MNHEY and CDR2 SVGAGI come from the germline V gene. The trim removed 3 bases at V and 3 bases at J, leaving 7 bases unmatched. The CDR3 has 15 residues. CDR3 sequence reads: CASSYGRQGDYGYTF. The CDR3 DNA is TGTGCCAGCAGTTATGGGCGACAGGGAGACTATGGCTACACCTTC.

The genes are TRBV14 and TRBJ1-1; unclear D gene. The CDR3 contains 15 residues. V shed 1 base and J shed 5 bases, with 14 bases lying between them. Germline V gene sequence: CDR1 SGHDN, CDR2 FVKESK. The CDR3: CASSQVEYTFTEAFF. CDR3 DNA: TGTGCCAGCAGCCAAGTTGAGTATACGTTTACTGAAGCTTTCTTT.

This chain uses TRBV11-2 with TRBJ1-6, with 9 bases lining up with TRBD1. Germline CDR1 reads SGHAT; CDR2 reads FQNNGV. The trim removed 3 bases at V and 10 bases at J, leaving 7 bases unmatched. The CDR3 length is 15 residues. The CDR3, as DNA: TGTGCCAGCAGCTTGTCGGGACAGGGAGGATCACCCCTCCACTTT. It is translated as CASSLSGQGGSPLHF.

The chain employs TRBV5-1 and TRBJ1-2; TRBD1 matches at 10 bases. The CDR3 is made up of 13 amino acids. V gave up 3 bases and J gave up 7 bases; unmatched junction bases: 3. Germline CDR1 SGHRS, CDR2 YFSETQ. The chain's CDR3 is CASSSDRGSGYTF. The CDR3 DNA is TGCGCCAGCAGCTCGGACAGGGGGTCTGGCTACACCTTC.

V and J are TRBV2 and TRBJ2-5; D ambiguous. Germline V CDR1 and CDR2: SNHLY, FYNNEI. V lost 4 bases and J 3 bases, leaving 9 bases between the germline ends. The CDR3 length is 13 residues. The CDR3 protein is CASSVELEETQYF. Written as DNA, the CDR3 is TGTGCCAGCAGTGTTGAACTCGAAGAGACCCAGTACTTC.

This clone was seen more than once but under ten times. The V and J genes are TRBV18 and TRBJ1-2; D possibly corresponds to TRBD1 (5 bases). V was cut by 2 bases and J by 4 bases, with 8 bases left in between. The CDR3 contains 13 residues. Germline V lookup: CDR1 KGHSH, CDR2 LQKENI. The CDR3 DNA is TGTGCCAGCTCACCAGTCGACAGCTATGGCTACACCTTC. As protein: CASSPVDSYGYTF. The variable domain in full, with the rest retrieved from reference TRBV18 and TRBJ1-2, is NAGVMQNPRHLVRRRGQEARLRCSPMKGHSHVYWYRQLPEEGLKFMVYLQKENIIDESGMPKERFSAEFPKEGPSILRIQQVVRGDSAAYFCASSPVDSYGYTFGSGTRLTVV.

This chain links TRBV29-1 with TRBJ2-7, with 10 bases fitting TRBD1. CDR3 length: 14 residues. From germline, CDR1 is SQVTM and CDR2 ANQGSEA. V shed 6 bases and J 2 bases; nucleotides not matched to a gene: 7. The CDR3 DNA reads TGCAGCGTAGGACAGGGGGTGCCTCCCTACGAGCAGTACTTC. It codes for CSVGQGVPPYEQYF.

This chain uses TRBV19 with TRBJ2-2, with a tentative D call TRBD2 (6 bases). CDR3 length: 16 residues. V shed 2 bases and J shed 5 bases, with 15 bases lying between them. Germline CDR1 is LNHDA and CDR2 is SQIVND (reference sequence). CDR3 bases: TGTGCCAGTAGTATACCGCGCGGGATTGCGACCGGGGAGCTGTTTTTT. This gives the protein CASSIPRGIATGELFF.

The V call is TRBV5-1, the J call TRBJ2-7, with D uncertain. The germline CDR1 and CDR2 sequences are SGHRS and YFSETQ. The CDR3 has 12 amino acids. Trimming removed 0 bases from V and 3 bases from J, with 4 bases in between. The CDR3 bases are TGCGCCAGCAGCTTGGACTACTACGAGCAGTACTTC. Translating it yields CASSLDYYEQYF. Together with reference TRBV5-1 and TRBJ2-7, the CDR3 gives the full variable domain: KAGVTQTPRYLIKTRGQQVTLSCSPISGHRSVSWYQQTPGQGLQFLFEYFSETQRNKGNFPGRFSGRQFSNSRSEMNVSTLELGDSALYLCASSLDYYEQYFGPGTRLTVT.

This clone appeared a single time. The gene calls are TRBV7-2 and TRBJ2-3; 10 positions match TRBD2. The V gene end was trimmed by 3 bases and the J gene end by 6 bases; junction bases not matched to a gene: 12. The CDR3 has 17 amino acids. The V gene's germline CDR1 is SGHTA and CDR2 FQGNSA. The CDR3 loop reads CASSFDRSGRAKDTQYF. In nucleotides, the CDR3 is TGTGCCAGCAGCTTCGATCGGAGCGGGAGGGCCAAGGATACGCAGTATTTT.

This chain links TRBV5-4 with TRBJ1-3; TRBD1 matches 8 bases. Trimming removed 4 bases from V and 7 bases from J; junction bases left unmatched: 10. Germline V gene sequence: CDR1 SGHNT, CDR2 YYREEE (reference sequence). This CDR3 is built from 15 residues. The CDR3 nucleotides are TGTGCCAGCAGCCAGACAGGGGCACTTTGGAACACCATATATTTT. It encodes CASSQTGALWNTIYF.

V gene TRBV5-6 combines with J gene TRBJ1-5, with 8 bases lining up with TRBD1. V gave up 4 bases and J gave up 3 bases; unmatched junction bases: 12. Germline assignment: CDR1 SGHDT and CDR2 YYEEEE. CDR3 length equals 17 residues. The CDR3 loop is CASSLTLLQGDNQPQHF. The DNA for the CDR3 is TGTGCCAGCAGCCTCACCCTCCTACAGGGGGACAATCAGCCCCAGCATTTT.

The DNA for the CDR3 is TGTGCCAGCAGTCCCGGCCGAGCGAAAAATTCACCCCTCCACTTT. Encoded protein: CASSPGRAKNSPLHF. The chain couples TRBV6-2 or TRBV6-3 to TRBJ1-6; D gene ambiguous. Germline V gives CDR1 MNHEY, CDR2 SVGEGT. CDR3 size: 15 residues. Trimming cost V 5 bases and J 7 bases, with 15 bases left between them.

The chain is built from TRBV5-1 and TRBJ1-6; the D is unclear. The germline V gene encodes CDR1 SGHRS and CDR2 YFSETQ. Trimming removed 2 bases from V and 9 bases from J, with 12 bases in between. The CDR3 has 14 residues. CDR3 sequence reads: CASSFGEAGSPLHF. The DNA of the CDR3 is TGCGCCAGCAGCTTCGGGGAGGCGGGTTCACCCCTCCACTTT. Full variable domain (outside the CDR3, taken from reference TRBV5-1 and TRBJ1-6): KAGVTQTPRYLIKTRGQQVTLSCSPISGHRSVSWYQQTPGQGLQFLFEYFSETQRNKGNFPGRFSGRQFSNSRSEMNVSTLELGDSALYLCASSFGEAGSPLHFGNGTRLTVT.

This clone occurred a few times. In DNA, the CDR3 is TGTGCCAGTAGTATAATAGGGACAGGGGATAGCAATCAGCCCCAGCATTTT. Its translation: CASSIIGTGDSNQPQHF. This chain uses TRBV19 with TRBJ1-5; 10 bases map to TRBD1. Germline V gives CDR1 LNHDA, CDR2 SQIVND (reference sequence). V dropped 2 bases and J dropped 0; count of bases not matched to a gene: 4. This CDR3 region has 17 residues. The variable domain in full, with the rest retrieved from reference TRBV19 and TRBJ1-5, is DGGITQSPKYLFRKEGQNVTLSCEQNLNHDAMYWYRQDPGQGLRLIYYSQIVNDFQKGDIAEGYSVSREKKESFPLTVTSAQKNPTAFYLCASSIIGTGDSNQPQHFGDGTRLSIL.

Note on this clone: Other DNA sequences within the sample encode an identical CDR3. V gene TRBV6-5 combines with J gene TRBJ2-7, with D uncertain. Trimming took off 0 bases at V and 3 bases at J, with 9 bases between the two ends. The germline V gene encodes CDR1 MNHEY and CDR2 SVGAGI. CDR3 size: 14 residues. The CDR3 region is CASSYSRQHYEQYF. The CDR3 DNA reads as TGTGCCAGCAGTTACTCGCGGCAGCACTACGAGCAGTACTTC.

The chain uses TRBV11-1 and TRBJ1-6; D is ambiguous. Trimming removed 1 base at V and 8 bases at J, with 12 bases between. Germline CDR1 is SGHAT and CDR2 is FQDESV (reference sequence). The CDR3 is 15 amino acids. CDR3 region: CASSLEGQLDSPLHF. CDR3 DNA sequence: TGTGCCAGCAGCTTAGAAGGCCAGCTAGATTCACCCCTCCACTTT.

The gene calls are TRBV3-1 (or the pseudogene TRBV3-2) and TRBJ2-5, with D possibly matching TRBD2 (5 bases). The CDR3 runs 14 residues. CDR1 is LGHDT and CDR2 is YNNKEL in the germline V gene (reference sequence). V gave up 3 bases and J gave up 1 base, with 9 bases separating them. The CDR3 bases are TGTGCCAGCAGCCATAGGCGGGTCCAAGAGACCCAGTACTTC. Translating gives CASSHRRVQETQYF.

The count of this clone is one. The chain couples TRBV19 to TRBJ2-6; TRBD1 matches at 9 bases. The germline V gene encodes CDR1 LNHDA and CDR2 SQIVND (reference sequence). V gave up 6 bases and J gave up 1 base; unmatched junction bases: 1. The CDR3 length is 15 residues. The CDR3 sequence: CASRDRGSGANVLTF. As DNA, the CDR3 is TGTGCCAGTAGGGACAGGGGATCTGGGGCCAACGTCCTGACTTTC.

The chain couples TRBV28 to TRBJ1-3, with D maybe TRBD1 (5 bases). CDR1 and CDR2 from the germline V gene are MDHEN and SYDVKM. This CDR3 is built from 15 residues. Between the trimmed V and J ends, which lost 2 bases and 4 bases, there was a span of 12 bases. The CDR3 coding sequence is TGTGCCAGCAGTTTAGATTTGGCAGGGGGAAACACCATATATTTT. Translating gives CASSLDLAGGNTIYF.

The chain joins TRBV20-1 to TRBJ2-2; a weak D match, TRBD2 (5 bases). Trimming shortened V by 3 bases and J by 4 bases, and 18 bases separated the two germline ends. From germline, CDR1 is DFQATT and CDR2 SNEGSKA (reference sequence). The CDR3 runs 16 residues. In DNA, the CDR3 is TGCAGTGCTAGTCGAGATCGGGGATCCCGCACCGGGGAGCTGTTTTTT. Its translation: CSASRDRGSRTGELFF.